The 8 T cell receptor beta chains below come from one sample, sequenced in a study of T-cell reconstitution after alpha-beta-depleted transplantation in children. This sample's TCRbeta library carried unique molecular identifier barcodes. TCRdb fed the PCR reads into MiXCR, producing one record per CDR3 protein. The table includes about 980,000 distinct CDR3 sequences, about 30% detected once. This specimen was PBMCs, mostly from graft donor cells, taken 360 days after TCRalphabeta/CD19-depleted stem cell transplant. These receptors were collected from a boy in the first two years of life who had a stem cell transplant for SCID, so the T cells may come from the graft donor.

The chain has TRBV4-3 and TRBJ2-3, with TRBD2 matching over 7 bases. V trimming: 0 bases; J trimming: 3 bases; junction bases outside the gene matches: 12. Per germline, CDR1 LGHNA and CDR2 YSLEER. The CDR3 has 18 amino acids. CDR3 bases: TGCGCCAGCAGCCAAGAACTGCCGGCTAGCGGATTAACAGATACGCAGTATTTT. Encoded protein: CASSQELPASGLTDTQYF.

The V gene is TRBV3-1, the J gene TRBJ2-1, with 7 bases aligning to TRBD2. J was trimmed by 7 bases and V by 1 base; bases with no gene match: 7. The CDR3 runs to 15 residues. CDR1 and CDR2 (germline): LGHDT, YNNKEL (reference sequence). CDR3 sequence reads: CASSQGAGIGNEQFF. The CDR3 region has the DNA TGTGCCAGCAGCCAAGGAGCGGGGATAGGTAATGAGCAGTTCTTC.

This clonotype has more than one count but fewer than ten. This sequence joins TRBV5-1 and TRBJ2-7, with a weak D call TRBD2 (5 bases). The ends were cut back, 0 bases at V and 2 bases at J, with 12 bases in the middle. Germline CDR1 and CDR2: SGHRS and YFSETQ. This CDR3 region has 15 residues. CDR3 protein: CASSLAAGDPYEQYF. In DNA form, the CDR3 reads TGCGCCAGCAGCTTGGCGGCCGGGGATCCCTACGAGCAGTACTTC.

This clonotype turned up a few times. V gene TRBV7-9 combines with J gene TRBJ2-1, with D maybe TRBD2 (6 bases). Germline lookup yields CDR1 SEHNR and CDR2 FQNEAQ (reference sequence). This CDR3 is built from 16 residues. V was cut by 1 base and J by 4 bases, with 14 bases left in between. The CDR3 DNA reads as TGTGCCAGCAGCTTAGTTGATGGGAGGATATACAATGAGCAGTTCTTC. Encoded protein: CASSLVDGRIYNEQFF.

This clonotype was recorded a few times. V usage is TRBV12-3 or TRBV12-4 and J usage is TRBJ2-7, with 7 bases that match TRBD1. Germline trimming cut 6 bases from V and 0 bases from J; bases unmatched to any gene: 2. This CDR3 spans 13 amino acids. The CDR3 region is CASRGQSSYEQYF. The CDR3 nucleotides are TGTGCCAGCAGGGGACAGAGCTCCTACGAGCAGTACTTC.

The chain recombines TRBV18 with TRBJ1-1; D remains unclear. CDR3 size: 13 residues. CDR1 and CDR2 (germline): KGHSH, LQKENI. The germline V and J ends were trimmed by 3 bases and 8 bases, with 13 bases remaining between them. The CDR3 DNA reads as TGTGCCAGCTCACCGGTCTTGGGAGGGGAAGCTTTCTTT. Amino acids: CASSPVLGGEAFF.

There are a few counts of this clonotype. The rearrangement uses TRBV6-2 or TRBV6-3 and TRBJ1-5; no firm D call. Germline CDR1 reads MNHEY; CDR2 reads SVGEGT. With 6 bases removed from V and 0 bases from J, the gap between germline ends came to 6 bases. This CDR3 has 13 residues. Here the CDR3 DNA reads TGTGCCAGCAGATGGGATAGCAATCAGCCCCAGCATTTT. Translated: CASRWDSNQPQHF.

J is TRBJ1-4 and V is TRBV12-3 or TRBV12-4, with D uncertain. The CDR3 sequence is 15 residues long. Trimming took off 1 base at V and 5 bases at J, with 11 bases between the two ends. CDR3 sequence reads: CASSLGVQRNEKLFF. The CDR3 DNA is TGTGCCAGCAGTTTAGGAGTCCAGAGGAATGAAAAACTGTTTTTT.